This T cell receptor (beta chain) was recorded in a study of technical replicates of blood from several donors. Data came from immunoSEQ multiplex PCR; TCRdb stores just in-frame clones and leaves some out. This sample has about 100,000 clones; about 94% occur once, and the top ten carry around 0.24%. V was pared by 6 bases and J by 3 bases, with 12 bases between. The germline CDR1 and CDR2 sequences are LNHDA and SQIVND (reference sequence). This CDR3 has 13 amino acids. Sequenced material: T cells isolated from PBMCs. This chain connects TRBV19 to TRBJ2-7; tentatively, D is TRBD1 (5 bases). The clonotype was recovered from a human donor in good health. The CDR3 DNA is TGTGCCAGTAGCAGCCTTGACAGCTACGAGCAGTACTTC. This sequence encodes CASSSLDSYEQYF.